The next 15 T cell receptor beta chains were all read from a single sample in a study of a mutant IDH1 vaccine in newly diagnosed glioma. Generated by immunoSEQ multiplex PCR, the TCRdb table keeps only in-frame clones and is missing some. The data contain about 53,000 clones, 82% of them seen just once; the ten biggest clones take up approximately 2.8%. Their antigens are not known. Time point given: week 5, during vaccination. Vaccine doses each comprised 300 ug of mutant IDH1 20-mer peptide, with topical imiquimod. Sequenced here: PBMCs, sampled from a glioma patient whose treatment included an IDH1 peptide vaccine. Receptors originate from a woman younger than 30 with glioma. Some clones in this sample may be carry-over from other donors' samples.

The J gene is TRBJ2-5, the V gene TRBV19; 8 nucleotides agree with TRBD2. CDR3 length: 15 amino acids. Looked up from germline, CDR1 is LNHDA and CDR2 is SQIVND (reference sequence). V gave up 5 bases and J gave up 4 bases; unmatched junction bases: 9. The DNA of the CDR3 is TGTGCCAGTAGTTCGACGGGGGGGCGGGTAGAGACCCAGTACTTC. Protein sequence: CASSSTGGRVETQYF.

The CDR3: CASGEGRANTIYF. The CDR3 bases are TGTGCCAGCGGCGAGGGCAGGGCCAACACCATATATTTT. The chain is built from TRBV9 and TRBJ1-3, with D possibly matching TRBD1 (5 bases). The CDR3 is made up of 13 amino acids. V was clipped by 7 bases and J by 7 bases, with 15 bases between them. Germline CDR1 is SGDLS and CDR2 is YYNGEE.

This clone is a singleton in its sample. J is TRBJ1-1 and V is TRBV29-1, with a tentative D call TRBD1 (6 bases). The CDR3 loop spans 13 amino acids. Looked up from germline, CDR1 is SQVTM and CDR2 is ANQGSEA. V was pared by 6 bases and J by 2 bases, with 13 bases between. CDR3 in DNA: TGCAGCGTCACCGGGACAATTAACACTGAAGCTTTCTTT. Translated, it gives CSVTGTINTEAFF.

This clone was found once. The chain carries TRBV9 and TRBJ2-5; 10 nucleotides align to TRBD2. Per germline, CDR1 SGDLS and CDR2 YYNGEE. Germline trimming cut 4 bases from V and 5 bases from J; bases unmatched to any gene: 14. This CDR3 is 17 amino acids long. This CDR3 is CASSPRPGLAGVETQYF. The DNA for the CDR3 is TGTGCCAGCAGCCCCCGCCCGGGGCTAGCGGGGGTGGAGACCCAGTACTTC. Using reference TRBV9 and TRBJ2-5 for the parts outside the CDR3, the full variable domain is DSGVTQTPKHLITATGQRVTLRCSPRSGDLSVYWYQQSLDQGLQFLIQYYNGEERAKGNILERFSAQQFPDLHSELNLSSLELGDSALYFCASSPRPGLAGVETQYFGPGTRLLVL.

This chain uses TRBV27 with TRBJ2-1; D is uncertain. The germline V gene encodes CDR1 MNHEY and CDR2 SMNVEV (reference sequence). The V and J ends lost 4 bases and 13 bases respectively, with 11 bases between them. The CDR3 length is 11 residues. CDR3 sequence (DNA): TGTGCCAGCAGTTCCCGGTGGGCTCAGTTCTTC. Its protein is CASSSRWAQFF.

In nucleotides, the CDR3 is TGTGCCAGCAGCTCCACCAGGGTGGGCACTGAAGCTTTCTTT. This gives the protein CASSSTRVGTEAFF. This chain connects TRBV5-4 to TRBJ1-1; tentative D call: TRBD1 (5 bases). V dropped 3 bases and J dropped 4 bases, with 13 bases sitting between them. CDR3 length: 14 residues. CDR1 is SGHNT and CDR2 is YYREEE in the germline V gene (reference sequence).

CDR3 region: CASSPLPPRAGGPNEQYF. The CDR3 DNA reads TGTGCCAGCTCACCACTACCTCCCCGGGCGGGGGGGCCCAACGAGCAGTACTTC. The chain employs TRBV18 and TRBJ2-7, with 9 bases fitting TRBD2. Trimming removed 1 base from V and 5 bases from J; junction bases left unmatched: 15. This CDR3 region has 18 residues. The germline CDR1 and CDR2 sequences are KGHSH and LQKENI.

This rearrangement joins TRBV5-1 to TRBJ1-2; TRBD1 might be the D (5 bases). CDR1 SGHRS and CDR2 YFSETQ come from the germline V gene. V dropped 1 base and J dropped 4 bases, with 11 bases sitting between them. The CDR3 is 14 residues long. CDR3 nucleotide sequence: TGCGCCAGCAGCTTGTCGGGGGACCCCTATGGCTACACCTTC. Translation: CASSLSGDPYGYTF.

The chain's CDR3 is CASSTPDRFGNTEAFF. The CDR3 bases are TGTGCCAGTAGTACCCCTGACAGATTCGGTAACACTGAAGCTTTCTTT. The rearrangement links TRBV19 to TRBJ1-1; tentative D call: TRBD1 (5 bases). Germline loops: CDR1 LNHDA, CDR2 SQIVND (reference sequence). Trimming pared 4 bases from V and 2 bases from J, leaving 17 bases between. CDR3 length: 16 amino acids.

The chain is built from TRBV12-5 and TRBJ1-5, with a weak D call TRBD1 (5 bases). The V gene lost 2 bases and the J gene lost 1 base, with 6 bases spanning the gap. CDR1 is LGHNT, CDR2 FRNRAP, per germline. CDR3 length: 14 residues. The CDR3 region is CASGLSGSNQPQHF. As DNA, the CDR3 is TGTGCTAGTGGTTTGTCAGGGAGCAATCAGCCCCAGCATTTT.

The chain has TRBV28 and TRBJ2-7; D may be TRBD1 (6 bases). Looked up from germline, CDR1 is MDHEN and CDR2 is SYDVKM. V lost 4 bases and J lost 1, with 14 bases in between. This CDR3 has 15 residues. CDR3 amino acids: CASSSWQGQSYEQYF. Written as DNA, the CDR3 is TGTGCCAGCAGTTCATGGCAGGGGCAATCCTACGAGCAGTACTTC.

The CDR3 bases are TGTGCCAGCACCGAAAGAGGGTTGGACTACACCTTC. Protein: CASTERGLDYTF. This sequence joins TRBV25-1 and TRBJ1-2; D is uncertain. Trimming stripped 7 bases from V and 10 bases from J, with 16 bases between. The length of the CDR3 is 12 residues. Germline values: CDR1 MGHDK, CDR2 SYGVNS.

This sequence joins TRBV7-9 and TRBJ1-5; TRBD1 might be the D (5 bases). The CDR3 consists of 14 residues. From germline, CDR1 is SEHNR and CDR2 FQNEAQ (reference sequence). V lost 0 bases to trimming and J lost 2 bases, with 5 bases between them. The CDR3 bases are TGTGCCAGCAGCTTAGCAGGGGGCAATCAGCCCCAGCATTTT. It is translated as CASSLAGGNQPQHF.

The chain combines TRBV7-9 with TRBJ2-7, with no clear D. Germline assignment: CDR1 SEHNR and CDR2 FQNEAQ (reference sequence). CDR3 length: 11 residues. V was clipped by 3 bases and J by 2 bases, with 2 bases between them. The chain's CDR3 is CASSFTYEQYF. CDR3 DNA sequence: TGTGCCAGCAGCTTTACCTACGAGCAGTACTTC.

The rearrangement links TRBV29-1 to TRBJ2-7; D call uncertain. This CDR3 has 12 residues. CDR1 SQVTM and CDR2 ANQGSEA come from the germline V gene. Deletions cut 6 bases from V and 3 bases from J, with 12 bases between. In DNA, the CDR3 is TGCAGCGTGATAAACTGTAGCTACGAGCAGTACTTC. It codes for CSVINCSYEQYF.